The 3 T cell receptor beta chains below were found in one sample sequenced in a study of a mutant IDH1 vaccine in newly diagnosed glioma. Their antigens are not known. Sequencing was performed with immunoSEQ multiplex PCR; in TCRdb, only in-frame clones are kept and a portion is missing. The sample has tens of thousands of clones, about 80% seen once. Noted time point: week 11, during vaccination. Vaccination used 300 ug of mutant IDH1 20-mer peptide per dose, with topical imiquimod. Here the sequenced sample was PBMCs, taken from a glioma patient whose treatment included an IDH1 peptide vaccine. Receptor source: a man aged 35 to 55 with glioma.

This chain connects TRBV7-9 to TRBJ2-1; 9 positions agree with TRBD2. Trimming at V came to 6 bases and at J to 5 bases, leaving 5 bases not matched to a gene. Germline-derived CDR1 and CDR2 are SEHNR and FQNEAQ (reference sequence). The CDR3 spans 14 residues. The CDR3 nucleotides read TGTGCCAGCAGGGACGGGACTAGCAACAATGAGCAGTTCTTC. This codes for CASRDGTSNNEQFF. Supplemented by reference TRBV7-9 and TRBJ2-1, the full variable domain reads DTGVSQNPRHKITKRGQNVTFRCDPISEHNRLYWYRQTLGQGPEFLTYFQNEAQLEKSRLLSDRFSAERPKGSFSTLEIQRTEQGDSAMYLCASRDGTSNNEQFFGPGTRLTVL.

This clone was observed once. V usage is TRBV7-2 and J usage is TRBJ2-1, with TRBD2 identical over 10 bases. The CDR3 is 19 amino acids. V was pared by 1 base and J by 9 bases, with 18 bases of the junction left unmatched. Germline values: CDR1 SGHTA, CDR2 FQGNSA. DNA of the CDR3: TGTGCCAGCAGCTTAGAGCCTAGCGGGAGATTTTGGGGTTTTGGTGAGCAGTTCTTC. Encoded protein: CASSLEPSGRFWGFGEQFF. Full variable domain (missing parts from reference TRBV7-2 and TRBJ2-1): GAGVSQSPSNKVTEKGKDVELRCDPISGHTALYWYRQSLGQGLEFLIYFQGNSAPDKSGLPSDRFSAERTGGSVSTLTIQRTQQEDSAVYLCASSLEPSGRFWGFGEQFFGPGTRLTVL.

The chain employs TRBV5-1 and TRBJ2-3; D unclear. This CDR3 is 16 amino acids long. Germline V gene data show CDR1 as SGHRS and CDR2 as YFSETQ. The germline V and J ends were trimmed by 3 bases and 0 bases, with 14 bases remaining between them. The CDR3 loop is CASSSSRSSSTDTQYF. CDR3 coding DNA: TGCGCCAGCAGCTCCAGTCGGTCAAGTAGCACAGATACGCAGTATTTT.